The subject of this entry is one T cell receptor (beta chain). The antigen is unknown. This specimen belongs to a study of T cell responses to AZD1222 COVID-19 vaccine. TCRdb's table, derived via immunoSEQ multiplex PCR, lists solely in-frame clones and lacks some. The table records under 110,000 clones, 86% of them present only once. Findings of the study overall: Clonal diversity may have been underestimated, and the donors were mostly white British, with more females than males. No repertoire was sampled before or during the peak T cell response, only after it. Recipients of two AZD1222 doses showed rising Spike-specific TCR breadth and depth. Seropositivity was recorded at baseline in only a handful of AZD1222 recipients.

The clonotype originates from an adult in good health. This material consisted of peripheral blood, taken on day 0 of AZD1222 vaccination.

As DNA, the CDR3 is TGTGCCAGCAGTGAAGCCTATCTAGCGGGAGGGATGGATACGCAGTATTTT. It specifies CASSEAYLAGGMDTQYF. The rearrangement uses TRBV6-1 and TRBJ2-3, with 12 bases that match TRBD2. The trim removed 0 bases at V and 6 bases at J, leaving 7 bases unmatched. This CDR3 comprises 17 residues. Germline V gives CDR1 MNHNS, CDR2 SASEGT.